These 2 T cell receptor beta chains were all obtained from the same sample, sequenced in a study of T cells in Graves' hyperthyroidism and ophthalmopathy. TCR beta CDR3 region amplification was performed from RNA transcripts. In the first-round RT-PCR of the TCR CDR3, the HTBI primer set was used. Each CDR3 protein gets one entry after TCRdb re-called the multiplex PCR reads with MiXCR. The table shows about 590,000 distinct CDR3 sequences, with approximately 14% occurring only once. Sequenced: blood. These receptors originate from a woman aged 25-40 years with Graves' hyperthyroidism.

The chain couples TRBV15 to TRBJ1-5; D uncertain. The V gene's germline CDR1 is LNHNV and CDR2 YYDKDF (reference sequence). This CDR3 contains 15 residues. Trimming shortened V by 1 base and J by 6 bases, and 13 bases separated the two germline ends. CDR3 sequence: CATSRGKGKSQPQHF. In nucleotides, the CDR3 is TGTGCCACCAGCAGAGGGAAGGGCAAAAGTCAGCCCCAGCATTTT.

This clonotype has a handful of counts. This sequence joins TRBV28 and TRBJ2-7; the match to TRBD1 covers 12 bases. Germline CDR1 MDHEN, CDR2 SYDVKM. The V segment lost 2 bases and the J segment 5 bases; nucleotides outside the gene matches: 10. The CDR3 is 17 residues long. This chain's CDR3 is CASSLQSPGQGAHEQYF. As DNA, the CDR3 is TGTGCCAGCAGTTTACAGTCCCCGGGACAGGGGGCCCACGAGCAGTACTTC.